This T cell receptor (beta chain) was sequenced during a study of T cell responses to AZD1222 COVID-19 vaccine. The germline V gene has CDR1 MNHNY and CDR2 SVGAGI (reference sequence). V lost 5 bases and J lost 5, with 23 bases in between. The CDR3 runs to 17 residues. Generated by immunoSEQ multiplex PCR, the TCRdb table keeps only in-frame clones and is missing some. The sample records about 45,000 clones, approximately 90% being singletons. This chain connects TRBV6-6 to TRBJ2-3; D possibly corresponds to TRBD2 (5 bases). This specimen consisted of peripheral blood, obtained 28 days after the second AZD1222 dose. The receptor's source is an adult who received the AZD1222 COVID-19 vaccine. The CDR3 spells CASSPDLLAGLGDTQYF. In DNA, the CDR3 is TGTGCCAGCAGTCCGGACCTCTTGGCGGGCCTAGGAGATACGCAGTATTTT.